The clone carrying this TCR beta chain was seen repeatedly, ten times or more. Amplification of TCR beta CDR3 regions was performed using RNA transcripts as template. HTBI primers were the set used in a first-round RT-PCR of the TCR CDR3. TCRdb independently ran MiXCR on the multiplex PCR reads; one entry per CDR3 protein. Seen here are 330,000 or so distinct CDR3 sequences, roughly a fifth observed once, and the top ten hold approximately 37%. The CDR3 totals 11 residues. Trimming stripped 7 bases from V and 9 bases from J, with 10 bases between. Germline CDR1 is MDHEN and CDR2 is SYDVKM. The data were obtained in a study of T cells in Graves' hyperthyroidism and ophthalmopathy.

The source of this sequence is a man aged 45-65 years with Graves' ophthalmopathy. The specimen was blood. The chain employs TRBV28 and TRBJ1-5; D not resolved. The CDR3: CASTVRGPQHF. CDR3 nucleotide sequence: TGTGCCAGCACAGTCCGGGGGCCCCAGCATTTT.